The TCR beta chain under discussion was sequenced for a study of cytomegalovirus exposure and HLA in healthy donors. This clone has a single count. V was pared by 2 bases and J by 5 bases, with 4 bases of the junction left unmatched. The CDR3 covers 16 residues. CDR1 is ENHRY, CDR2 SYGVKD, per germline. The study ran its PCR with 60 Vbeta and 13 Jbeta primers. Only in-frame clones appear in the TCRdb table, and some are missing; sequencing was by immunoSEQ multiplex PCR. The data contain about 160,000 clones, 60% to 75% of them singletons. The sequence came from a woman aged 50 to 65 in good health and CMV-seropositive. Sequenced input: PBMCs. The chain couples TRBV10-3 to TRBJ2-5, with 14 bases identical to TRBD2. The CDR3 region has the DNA TGTGCCATCAGTGAGCCCGGACTAGCGGGGGGTGAGACCCAGTACTTC. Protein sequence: CAISEPGLAGGETQYF.